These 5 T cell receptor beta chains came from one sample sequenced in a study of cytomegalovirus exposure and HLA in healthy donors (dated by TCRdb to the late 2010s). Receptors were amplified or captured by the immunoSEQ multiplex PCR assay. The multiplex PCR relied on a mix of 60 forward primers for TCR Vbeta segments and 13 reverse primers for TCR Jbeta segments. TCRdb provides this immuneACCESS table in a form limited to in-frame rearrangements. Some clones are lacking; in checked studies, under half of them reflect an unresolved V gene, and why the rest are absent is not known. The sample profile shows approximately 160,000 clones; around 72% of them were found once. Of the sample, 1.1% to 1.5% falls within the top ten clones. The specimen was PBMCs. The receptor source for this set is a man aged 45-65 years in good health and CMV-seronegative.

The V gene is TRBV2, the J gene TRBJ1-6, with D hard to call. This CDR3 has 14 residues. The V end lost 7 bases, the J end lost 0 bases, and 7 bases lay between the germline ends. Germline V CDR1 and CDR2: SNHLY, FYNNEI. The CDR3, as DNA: TGTGCCAGCAAGGAGAGCTCCTATAATTCACCCCTCCACTTT. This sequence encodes CASKESSYNSPLHF. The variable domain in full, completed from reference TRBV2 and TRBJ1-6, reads EPEVTQTPSHQVTQMGQEVILRCVPISNHLYFYWYRQILGQKVEFLVSFYNNEISEKSEIFDDQFSVERPDGSNFTLKIRSTKLEDSAMYFCASKESSYNSPLHFGNGTRLTVT.

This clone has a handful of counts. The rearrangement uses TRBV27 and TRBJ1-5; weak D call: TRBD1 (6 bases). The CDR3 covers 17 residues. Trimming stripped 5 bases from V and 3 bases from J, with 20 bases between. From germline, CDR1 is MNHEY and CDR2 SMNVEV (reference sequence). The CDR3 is CASSPHSSGANNQPQHF. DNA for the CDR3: TGTGCCAGCAGTCCACATTCTTCAGGGGCCAACAATCAGCCCCAGCATTTT.

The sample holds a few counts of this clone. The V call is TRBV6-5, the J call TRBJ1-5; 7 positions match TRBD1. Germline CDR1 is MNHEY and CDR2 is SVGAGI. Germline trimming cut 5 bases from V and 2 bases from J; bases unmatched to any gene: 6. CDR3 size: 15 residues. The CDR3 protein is CASSTTGAGNQPQHF. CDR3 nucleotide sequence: TGTGCCAGCAGTACAACAGGGGCGGGCAATCAGCCCCAGCATTTT.

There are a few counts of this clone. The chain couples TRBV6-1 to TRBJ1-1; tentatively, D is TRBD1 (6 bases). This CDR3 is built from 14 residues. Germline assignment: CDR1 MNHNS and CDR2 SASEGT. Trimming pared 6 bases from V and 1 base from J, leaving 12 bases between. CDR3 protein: CASRGHHPNTEAFF. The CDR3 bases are TGTGCCAGCAGGGGACACCACCCGAACACTGAAGCTTTCTTT.

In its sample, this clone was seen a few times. CDR3 loop: CASSPRGAGQNTGELFF. In nucleotides, the CDR3 is TGCGCCAGCAGCCCCCGGGGGGCAGGGCAGAACACCGGGGAGCTGTTTTTT. The rearrangement uses TRBV4-3 and TRBJ2-2, with D maybe TRBD2 (7 bases). Trimming cost V 4 bases and J 1 base, with 16 bases left between them. This CDR3 is 17 amino acids long. Germline values: CDR1 LGHNA, CDR2 YSLEER.